This T cell receptor beta chain stems from a study of Graves' ophthalmopathy and Graves' hyperthyroidism. Turning to the study itself: The study drew peripheral blood at initial diagnosis, before any treatment. Overall study results and limits: A classifier, a 13-signature model, separated ophthalmopathy from stable hyperthyroidism with nearly 90% sensitivity and approximately 80% specificity.

Physicians reached a diagnosis by relying on clinical symptoms, serum thyroxine, TRAb, thyroid ultrasound and orbital computed tomography. TCR beta CDR3 amplification used RNA transcripts. First-round RT-PCR employed HTBI primers, with a second-round multiplex PCR after it. TCRdb re-called the multiplex PCR reads with MiXCR, one entry per CDR3 protein. The data show approximately 480,000 distinct CDR3 sequences, around an eighth seen once. Points on this clonotype: Its antigen is undetermined.

In germline, CDR1 is MDHEN, CDR2 SYDVKM. The CDR3 is made up of 10 amino acids. The V gene is TRBV28, the J gene TRBJ2-2, with a weak D call TRBD1 (5 bases). This receptor was identified in a woman in her thirties with Graves' ophthalmopathy. Sequencing input: blood. CDR3 in DNA: TGTGCATTCAAGGACATGGATCTGTTTTTT. Its translation: CAFKDMDLFF.